This T cell receptor (beta chain) was identified during a study of cytomegalovirus exposure and HLA in healthy donors. Overall study findings and caveats: An analysis was carried out at a later point. It showed that HLA-associated TCR beta chains were more clonally expanded than equally common non-associated chains.

PCR used 60 Vbeta primers and 13 Jbeta primers. Produced via immunoSEQ multiplex PCR; TCRdb's table is partial and in-frame only. The sample consists of some 220,000 clones, more than 70% of them appearing once. Those who donated were healthy bone marrow donors. Remarks on this clone: The antigen is unknown.

The sequence was obtained from a boy between 10 and 17 years old in good health and CMV-seronegative. Sequencing used PBMCs.

The CDR3 loop reads CSVEYGQGFGTDTQYF. CDR3 bases: TGCAGCGTTGAATATGGACAGGGGTTTGGGACAGATACGCAGTATTTT. The chain couples TRBV29-1 to TRBJ2-3, with TRBD1 identical over 9 bases. This CDR3 has 16 residues. Germline CDR1 and CDR2: SQVTM and ANQGSEA. Trimming at V came to 2 bases and at J to 3 bases, leaving 9 bases not matched to a gene.